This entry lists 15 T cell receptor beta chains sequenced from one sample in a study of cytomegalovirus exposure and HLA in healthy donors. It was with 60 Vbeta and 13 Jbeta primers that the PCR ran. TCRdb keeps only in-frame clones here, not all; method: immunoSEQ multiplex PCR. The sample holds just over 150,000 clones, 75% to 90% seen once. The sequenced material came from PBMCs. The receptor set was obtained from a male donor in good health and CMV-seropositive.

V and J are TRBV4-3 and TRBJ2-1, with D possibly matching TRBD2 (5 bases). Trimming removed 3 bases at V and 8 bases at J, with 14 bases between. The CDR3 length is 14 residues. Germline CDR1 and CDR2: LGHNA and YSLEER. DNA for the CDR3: TGCGCCAGCAGCCATTTAGGCGGAGCGGATGAGCAGTTCTTC. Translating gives CASSHLGGADEQFF.

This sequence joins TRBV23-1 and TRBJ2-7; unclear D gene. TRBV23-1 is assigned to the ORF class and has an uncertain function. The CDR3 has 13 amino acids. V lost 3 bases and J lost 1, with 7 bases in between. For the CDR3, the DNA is TGCGCCAGCAGTCACGGTCCGTCCTACGAGCAGTACTTC. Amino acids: CASSHGPSYEQYF.

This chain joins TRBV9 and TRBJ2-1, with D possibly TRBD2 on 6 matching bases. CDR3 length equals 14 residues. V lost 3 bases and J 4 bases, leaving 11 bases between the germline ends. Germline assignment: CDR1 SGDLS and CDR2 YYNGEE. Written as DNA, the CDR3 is TGTGCCAGCAGCGCCGCAGCGGGTTACAATGAGCAGTTCTTC. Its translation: CASSAAAGYNEQFF.

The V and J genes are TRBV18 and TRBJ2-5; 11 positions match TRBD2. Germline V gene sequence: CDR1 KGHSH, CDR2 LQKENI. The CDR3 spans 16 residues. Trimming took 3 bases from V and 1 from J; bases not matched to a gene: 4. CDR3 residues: CASSPPTSGIQETQYF. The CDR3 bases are TGTGCCAGCTCACCCCCGACTAGCGGGATCCAAGAGACCCAGTACTTC.

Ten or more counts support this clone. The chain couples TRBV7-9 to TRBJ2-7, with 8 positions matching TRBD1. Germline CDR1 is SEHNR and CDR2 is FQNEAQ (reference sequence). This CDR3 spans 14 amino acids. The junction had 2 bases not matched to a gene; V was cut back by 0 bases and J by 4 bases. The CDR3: CASSLAGTGYEQYF. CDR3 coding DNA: TGTGCCAGCAGCTTAGCCGGGACAGGATACGAGCAGTACTTC. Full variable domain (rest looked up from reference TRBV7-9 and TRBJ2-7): DTGVSQNPRHKITKRGQNVTFRCDPISEHNRLYWYRQTLGQGPEFLTYFQNEAQLEKSRLLSDRFSAERPKGSFSTLEIQRTEQGDSAMYLCASSLAGTGYEQYFGPGTRLTVT.

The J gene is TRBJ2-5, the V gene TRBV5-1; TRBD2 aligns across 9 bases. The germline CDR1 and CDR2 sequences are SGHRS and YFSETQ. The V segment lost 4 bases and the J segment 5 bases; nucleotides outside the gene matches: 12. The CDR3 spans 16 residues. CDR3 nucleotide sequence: TGCGCCAGCAGCATCCAAGGAGCGGGAGGAGGGGAGACCCAGTACTTC. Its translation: CASSIQGAGGGETQYF.

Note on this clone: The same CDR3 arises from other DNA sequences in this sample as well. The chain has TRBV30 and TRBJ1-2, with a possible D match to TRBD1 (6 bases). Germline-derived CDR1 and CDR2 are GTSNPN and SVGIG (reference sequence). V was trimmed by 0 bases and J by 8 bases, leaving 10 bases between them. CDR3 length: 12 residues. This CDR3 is CAWSVGARGYTF. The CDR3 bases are TGTGCCTGGAGTGTGGGGGCGCGAGGCTACACCTTC.

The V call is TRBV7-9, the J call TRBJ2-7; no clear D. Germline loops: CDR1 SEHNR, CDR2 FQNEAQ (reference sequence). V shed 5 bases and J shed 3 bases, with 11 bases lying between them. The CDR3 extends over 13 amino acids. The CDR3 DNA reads TGTGCCAGCAGCCCCAGCGTTTACTACGAGCAGTACTTC. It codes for CASSPSVYYEQYF. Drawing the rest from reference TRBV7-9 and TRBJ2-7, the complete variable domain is DTGVSQNPRHKITKRGQNVTFRCDPISEHNRLYWYRQTLGQGPEFLTYFQNEAQLEKSRLLSDRFSAERPKGSFSTLEIQRTEQGDSAMYLCASSPSVYYEQYFGPGTRLTVT.

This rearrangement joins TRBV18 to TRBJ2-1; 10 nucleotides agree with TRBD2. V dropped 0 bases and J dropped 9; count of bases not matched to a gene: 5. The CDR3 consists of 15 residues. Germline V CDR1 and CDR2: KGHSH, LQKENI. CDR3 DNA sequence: TGTGCCAGCTCACCACCTAGCGGGAGGACCGGTGAGCAGTTCTTC. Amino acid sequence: CASSPPSGRTGEQFF.

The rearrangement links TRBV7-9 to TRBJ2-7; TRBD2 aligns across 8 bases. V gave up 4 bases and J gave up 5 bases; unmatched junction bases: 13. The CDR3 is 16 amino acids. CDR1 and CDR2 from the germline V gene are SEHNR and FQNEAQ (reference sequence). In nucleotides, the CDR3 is TGTGCCAGCAGCTACCTTAGCGGGACCGACCTGAACGAGCAGTACTTC. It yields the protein CASSYLSGTDLNEQYF.

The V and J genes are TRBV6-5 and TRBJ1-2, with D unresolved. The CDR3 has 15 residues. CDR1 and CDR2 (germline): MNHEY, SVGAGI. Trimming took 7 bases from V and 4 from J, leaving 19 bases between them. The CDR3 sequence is CASTTRSGTSYGYTF. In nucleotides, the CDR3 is TGTGCCAGCACTACAAGAAGCGGCACGTCCTATGGCTACACCTTC.

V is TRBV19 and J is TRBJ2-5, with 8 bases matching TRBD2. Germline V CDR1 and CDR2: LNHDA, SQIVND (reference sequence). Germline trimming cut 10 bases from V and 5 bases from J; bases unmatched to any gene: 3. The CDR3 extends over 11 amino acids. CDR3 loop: CATGLGETQYF. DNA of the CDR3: TGTGCCACGGGACTAGGGGAGACCCAGTACTTC.

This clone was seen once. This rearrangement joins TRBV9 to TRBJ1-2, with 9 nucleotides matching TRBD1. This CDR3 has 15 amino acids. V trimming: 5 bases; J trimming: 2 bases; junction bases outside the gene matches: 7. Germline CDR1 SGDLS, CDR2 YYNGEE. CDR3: CASSRPDRGNYGYTF. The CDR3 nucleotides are TGTGCCAGCAGTAGACCCGACAGGGGGAACTATGGCTACACCTTC.

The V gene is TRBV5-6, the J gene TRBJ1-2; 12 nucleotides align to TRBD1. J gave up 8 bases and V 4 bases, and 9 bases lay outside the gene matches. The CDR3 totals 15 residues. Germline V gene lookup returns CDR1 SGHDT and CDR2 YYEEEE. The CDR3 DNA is TGTGCCAGCAGCCCCACCGGGACAGGGGGCCGGGGCTACACCTTC. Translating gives CASSPTGTGGRGYTF. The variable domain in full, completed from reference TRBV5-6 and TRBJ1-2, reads DAGVTQSPTHLIKTRGQQVTLRCSPKSGHDTVSWYQQALGQGPQFIFQYYEEEERQRGNFPDRFSGHQFPNYSSELNVNALLLGDSALYLCASSPTGTGGRGYTFGSGTRLTVV.

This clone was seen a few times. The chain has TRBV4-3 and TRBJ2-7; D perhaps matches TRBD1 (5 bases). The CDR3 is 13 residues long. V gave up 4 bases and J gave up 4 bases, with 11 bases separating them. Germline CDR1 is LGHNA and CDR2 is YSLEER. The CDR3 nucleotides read TGCGCCAGCAGCCGGACAAGATCTTACGAGCAGTACTTC. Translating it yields CASSRTRSYEQYF.